The source of this T cell receptor beta chain is a study of blood T cells in healthy people across ages. Staff drew 8 to 10 milliliters of peripheral blood from each donor. Through a sample-barcoded 5' primer and a J-beta primer mix, a second PCR was run for 7 to 11 cycles. Each CDR3 protein is one row after TCRdb ran MiXCR on the 5' RACE reads. The sample has over 500,000 distinct CDR3 sequences; around 50% are singletons. This CDR3 has 15 residues. V lost 2 bases and J lost 1, with 11 bases in between. The V gene's germline CDR1 is SEHNR and CDR2 FQNEAQ (reference sequence). The study, taken as a whole, reports: The study could not conclusively compare naive and antigen-experienced cells, given its unsorted PBMCs. Across samples, TCR beta diversity tracked strongly with naive T cell percentage.

In this sample, this clonotype turned up many times. Antigen unknown. This sequence originates from a woman older than 75 in good health. The specimen was blood. The chain uses TRBV7-9 and TRBJ2-5, with D possibly matching TRBD2 (5 bases). The CDR3 coding sequence is TGTGCCAGCAGCTTACATGCGGGTCTCCAAGAGACCCAGTACTTC. Its protein product is CASSLHAGLQETQYF.